The 20 T cell receptor beta chains reported below all come from one sample, sequenced in a study of cytomegalovirus exposure and HLA in healthy donors. A multiplex PCR was run with 60 Vbeta primers and 13 Jbeta primers. Sequenced by immunoSEQ multiplex PCR; TCRdb stores in-frame clones only, minus some. The profile shows over 130,000 clones, around 65% of them singletons. The specimen was PBMCs. The origin of the receptors is a male donor in good health and CMV-seronegative.

V usage is TRBV6-1 and J usage is TRBJ1-2; perhaps TRBD1 as D (6 bases). V lost 6 bases and J lost 5, with 19 bases in between. This CDR3 is built from 15 residues. Germline V lookup: CDR1 MNHNS, CDR2 SASEGT. DNA of the CDR3: TGTGCCAGCAGGGTCCCAGGACAGACCGGATATGGCTACACCTTC. Amino acids: CASRVPGQTGYGYTF.

The chain has TRBV11-2 and TRBJ2-5, with 7 bases fitting TRBD2. The germline V gene encodes CDR1 SGHAT and CDR2 FQNNGV. The V gene end was trimmed by 3 bases and the J gene end by 7 bases; junction bases not matched to a gene: 8. The CDR3 sequence is 14 residues long. The CDR3 nucleotides read TGTGCCAGCAGCTTGGGCTACACGGGGGGGACCCAGTACTTC. Encoded protein: CASSLGYTGGTQYF.

The rearrangement uses TRBV28 and TRBJ1-2, with TRBD1 matching over 7 bases. This CDR3 has 12 residues. The germline gives CDR1 MDHEN, CDR2 SYDVKM. The V segment lost 3 bases and the J segment 8 bases; nucleotides outside the gene matches: 3. The CDR3 here is CASSLTGNGYTF. As DNA, the CDR3 is TGTGCCAGCAGTTTGACAGGGAACGGCTACACCTTC.

This chain links TRBV5-1 with TRBJ1-6, with 7 bases that match TRBD1. CDR1 is SGHRS and CDR2 is YFSETQ in the germline V gene. V lost 0 bases to trimming and J lost 1 base; unmatched junction nucleotides: 4. The CDR3 has 17 amino acids. CDR3 nucleotide sequence: TGCGCCAGCAGCTTGGAGGGCAGGGGGTCCTATAATTCACCCCTCCACTTT. Encoded protein: CASSLEGRGSYNSPLHF.

The table lists this clone with a few counts. In DNA, the CDR3 is TGTGCCAGCAGCTACTATAACACCGGGGAGCTGTTTTTT. It translates to CASSYYNTGELFF. The chain is built from TRBV5-6 and TRBJ2-2; no clear D. The CDR3 sequence is 13 residues long. Trimming cost V 3 bases and J 2 bases, with 5 bases left between them. The germline V gene has CDR1 SGHDT and CDR2 YYEEEE.

V and J are TRBV5-1 and TRBJ2-4, with 7 bases aligning to TRBD1. This CDR3 is built from 13 residues. CDR1 and CDR2 (germline): SGHRS, YFSETQ. Trimming took 5 bases from V and 8 from J; bases not matched to a gene: 7. Here the CDR3 reads CASRLRQGDIQYF. DNA of the CDR3: TGCGCCAGCAGGCTCCGACAGGGAGACATTCAGTACTTC.

This chain uses TRBV5-8 with TRBJ1-6; D remains unclear. The CDR3 contains 15 residues. Germline V CDR1 and CDR2: SGHTS, YDEGEE. V was shortened by 0 bases and J by 0 bases, with 4 bases between the two germline ends. The CDR3 region has the DNA TGTGCCAGCAGCTTGGGGAGCTCCTATAATTCACCCCTCCACTTT. It codes for CASSLGSSYNSPLHF.

This clone was seen just once. The V call is TRBV9, the J call TRBJ2-1, with 8 bases identical to TRBD2. V lost 2 bases to trimming and J lost 7 bases; unmatched junction nucleotides: 5. CDR3 length: 14 residues. Per the germline V gene, CDR1 is SGDLS and CDR2 is YYNGEE. The DNA for the CDR3 is TGTGCCAGCAGCGTCGGGGGGGCCCGAAATGAGCAGTTCTTC. Protein: CASSVGGARNEQFF.

V is TRBV10-2 and J is TRBJ1-3; D is possibly TRBD1 (5 bases). The germline V and J ends were trimmed by 2 bases and 8 bases, with 16 bases remaining between them. Germline assignment: CDR1 WSHSY and CDR2 SAAADI. CDR3 length equals 15 residues. This chain's CDR3 is CASSERAGNSDTIYF. CDR3 DNA sequence: TGCGCCAGCAGTGAGCGTGCAGGGAACTCAGACACCATATATTTT.

This clone has more than one count but fewer than ten. V is TRBV4-2 and J is TRBJ1-5, with D maybe TRBD1 (6 bases). Trimming took off 0 bases at V and 4 bases at J, with 10 bases between the two ends. This CDR3 region has 15 residues. Germline assignment: CDR1 LGHNA and CDR2 YNFKEQ. The DNA for the CDR3 is TGTGCCAGCAGCCAAGATCGGGACAAGAATCAGCCCCAGCATTTT. Residues: CASSQDRDKNQPQHF.

This clone has more than one count but fewer than ten. The DNA of the CDR3 is TGTGCCAGCCAGGACAGGGCCAATCAGCCCCAGCATTTT. Protein sequence: CASQDRANQPQHF. The chain employs TRBV25-1 and TRBJ1-5; 8 bases agree with TRBD1. Germline V gives CDR1 MGHDK, CDR2 SYGVNS. Trimming at V came to 8 bases and at J to 3 bases, leaving 3 bases not matched to a gene. The length of the CDR3 is 13 residues.

As DNA, the CDR3 is TGTGCCAGCAGCCCGCAGGGGATTGGCGAGCAGTACTTC. Encoded protein: CASSPQGIGEQYF. This sequence joins TRBV7-9 and TRBJ2-7; D may be TRBD1 (6 bases). V lost 5 bases and J 6 bases, leaving 14 bases between the germline ends. The CDR3 covers 13 residues. CDR1 is SEHNR, CDR2 FQNEAQ, per germline (reference sequence).

The chain carries TRBV5-1 and TRBJ2-2; 15 bases agree with TRBD2. V dropped 5 bases and J dropped 0; count of bases not matched to a gene: 8. From germline, CDR1 is SGHRS and CDR2 YFSETQ. The CDR3 has 19 residues. The CDR3 DNA is TGCGCCAGCAGGCATCGCGGACTAGCGGGGGGGACGAACACCGGGGAGCTGTTTTTT. It specifies CASRHRGLAGGTNTGELFF.

This chain links TRBV27 with TRBJ2-5, with a possible D match to TRBD1 (5 bases). Germline assignment: CDR1 MNHEY and CDR2 SMNVEV (reference sequence). Trimming shortened V by 5 bases and J by 4 bases, and 14 bases separated the two germline ends. This CDR3 has 14 residues. The chain's CDR3 is CASSTQGASETQYF. The CDR3 coding sequence is TGTGCCAGCAGTACCCAAGGGGCCTCAGAGACCCAGTACTTC.

The chain is built from TRBV21-1 and TRBJ1-6; the D call of TRBD1 is as the table states it, not checked on the DNA. TRBV21-1 is noted as a pseudogene. CDR3 size: 15 residues. The CDR3 DNA sequence: TGTGCCAGCAGCCAGCCCAAAGGGGTCAATTCACCCCTCCACTTT. Its translation: CASSQPKGVNSPLHF.

The V gene is TRBV6-5, the J gene TRBJ2-3; 8 bases line up with TRBD2. V shed 6 bases, J shed 4 bases, and the junction held 3 bases outside the gene matches. The CDR3 totals 13 residues. Germline V gene data show CDR1 as MNHEY and CDR2 as SVGAGI. CDR3 amino acids: CASRSGGADTQYF. DNA for the CDR3: TGTGCCAGCAGGAGCGGGGGAGCAGATACGCAGTATTTT.

The chain combines TRBV7-3 with TRBJ1-1; D gene ambiguous. Germline CDR1 SGHTA, CDR2 FQGTGA. The CDR3 runs 13 residues. V lost 5 bases and J lost 1, with 8 bases in between. The CDR3 region is CASSIRGNTEAFF. In DNA form, the CDR3 reads TGTGCCAGCAGCATCCGGGGGAACACTGAAGCTTTCTTT.

This clone was detected only a few times. This rearrangement joins TRBV19 to TRBJ2-1; 9 positions agree with TRBD1. V shed 7 bases and J 3 bases; nucleotides not matched to a gene: 10. The CDR3 extends over 16 amino acids. CDR1 and CDR2 from the germline V gene are LNHDA and SQIVND (reference sequence). The chain's CDR3 is CASTRGTGPYYNEQFF. The CDR3 bases are TGTGCCAGTACCCGCGGGACAGGGCCCTACTACAATGAGCAGTTCTTC.

This chain connects TRBV4-1 to TRBJ1-1; D not certain. Germline-derived CDR1 and CDR2 are MGHRA and YSYEKL. The length of the CDR3 is 14 residues. V gave up 1 base and J gave up 4 bases, with 10 bases separating them. The CDR3 coding sequence is TGCGCCAGCAGCCAAGCGGGAAGGGCCACTGAAGCTTTCTTT. Translating it yields CASSQAGRATEAFF.

The chain is built from TRBV19 and TRBJ1-1; D is perhaps TRBD1 (5 bases). This CDR3 comprises 11 residues. The ends were cut back, 7 bases at V and 11 bases at J, with 14 bases in the middle. Germline loops: CDR1 LNHDA, CDR2 SQIVND (reference sequence). CDR3 in amino acids: CASIQGTEAFF. The CDR3 region has the DNA TGTGCCAGTATCCAGGGTACGGAGGCTTTCTTT.